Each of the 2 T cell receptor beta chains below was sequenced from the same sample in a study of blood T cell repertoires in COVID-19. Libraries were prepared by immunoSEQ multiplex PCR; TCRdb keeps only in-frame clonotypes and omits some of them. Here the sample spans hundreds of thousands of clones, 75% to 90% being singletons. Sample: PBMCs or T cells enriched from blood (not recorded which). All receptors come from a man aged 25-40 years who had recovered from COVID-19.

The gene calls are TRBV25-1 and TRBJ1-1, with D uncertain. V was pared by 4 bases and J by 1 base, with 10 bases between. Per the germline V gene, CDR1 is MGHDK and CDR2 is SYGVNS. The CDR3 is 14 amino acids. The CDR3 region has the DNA TGTGCCAGCAGTGTAAGGGAGGGGAACACTGAAGCTTTCTTT. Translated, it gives CASSVREGNTEAFF.

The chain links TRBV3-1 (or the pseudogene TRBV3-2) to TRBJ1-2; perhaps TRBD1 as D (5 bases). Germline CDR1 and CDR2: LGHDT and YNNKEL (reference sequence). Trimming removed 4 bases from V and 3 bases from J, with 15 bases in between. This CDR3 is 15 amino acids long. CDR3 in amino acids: CASSPYGQGDYGYTF. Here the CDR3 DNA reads TGTGCCAGCAGCCCCTACGGCCAGGGTGACTATGGCTACACCTTC.